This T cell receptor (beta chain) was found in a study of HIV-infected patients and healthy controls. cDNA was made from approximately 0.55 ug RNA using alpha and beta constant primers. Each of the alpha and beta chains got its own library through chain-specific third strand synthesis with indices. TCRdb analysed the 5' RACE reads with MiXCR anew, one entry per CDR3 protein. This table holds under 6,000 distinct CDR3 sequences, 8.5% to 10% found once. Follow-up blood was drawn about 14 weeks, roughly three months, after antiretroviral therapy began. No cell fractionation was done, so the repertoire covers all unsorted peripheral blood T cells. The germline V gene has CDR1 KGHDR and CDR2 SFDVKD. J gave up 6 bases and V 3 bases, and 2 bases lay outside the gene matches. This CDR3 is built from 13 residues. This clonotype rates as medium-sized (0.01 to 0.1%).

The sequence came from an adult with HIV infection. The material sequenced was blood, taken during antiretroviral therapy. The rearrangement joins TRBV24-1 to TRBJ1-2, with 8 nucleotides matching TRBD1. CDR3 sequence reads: CATSDAGGHGYTF. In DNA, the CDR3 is TGTGCCACCAGTGATGCAGGGGGCCATGGCTACACCTTC.